Listed here are 17 T cell receptor beta chains from one sample, sequenced in a study of human T cells and chemical hapten exposure. TCRdb re-analysed the RACE reads in MiXCR, keeping a single row per CDR3 protein. The sample shows a few hundred thousand distinct CDR3 sequences, approximately 5% of them seen only once. Regarding time point: patch test 1, 2 weeks after DPC sensitization. Noted treatment: therapeutic diphenylcyclopropenone sensitization with weekly scalp DPC. This material consisted of whole blood, taken in connection with sensitization to the hapten diphenylcyclopropenone (DPC). These receptors were taken from a woman in her 50s with alopecia areata. Some clones in this sample may be carry-over from other donors' samples.

This clonotype was counted ten times or more. The chain joins TRBV9 to TRBJ2-3; 7 bases agree with TRBD2. Germline CDR1 reads SGDLS; CDR2 reads YYNGEE. After removal of 2 bases from V and 2 bases from J, the junction contained 5 bases not matched to a gene. This CDR3 is built from 15 residues. CDR3 residues: CASSVSGLVTDTQYF. The CDR3 DNA follows: TGTGCCAGCAGCGTCTCCGGACTAGTCACAGATACGCAGTATTTT. Drawing the rest from reference TRBV9 and TRBJ2-3, the complete variable domain is DSGVTQTPKHLITATGQRVTLRCSPRSGDLSVYWYQQSLDQGLQFLIQYYNGEERAKGNILERFSAQQFPDLHSELNLSSLELGDSALYFCASSVSGLVTDTQYFGPGTRLTVL.

This clonotype has a handful of counts. The V gene is TRBV11-1, the J gene TRBJ2-2; 7 nucleotides agree with TRBD1. Germline trimming cut 6 bases from V and 3 bases from J; bases unmatched to any gene: 10. Germline CDR1 and CDR2: SGHAT and FQDESV (reference sequence). The CDR3 runs 16 residues. The CDR3 bases are TGTGCCAGCAGGTTCGGACAGGCCGAATACACCGGGGAGCTGTTTTTT. This gives the protein CASRFGQAEYTGELFF. The full variable domain, its missing parts supplied by reference TRBV11-1 and TRBJ2-2, is EAEVAQSPRYKITEKSQAVAFWCDPISGHATLYWYRQILGQGPELLVQFQDESVVDDSQLPKDRFSAERLKGVDSTLKIQPAELGDSAMYLCASRFGQAEYTGELFFGEGSRLTVL.

In this sample, this clonotype turned up a few times. The chain joins TRBV5-1 to TRBJ1-4; D possibly corresponds to TRBD1 (6 bases). Looked up from germline, CDR1 is SGHRS and CDR2 is YFSETQ. The CDR3 length is 16 residues. V dropped 0 bases and J dropped 5 bases, with 14 bases sitting between them. The CDR3 region is CASSLGAAGQNEKLFF. The CDR3 region has the DNA TGCGCCAGCAGCTTGGGAGCGGCGGGACAAAATGAAAAACTGTTTTTT.

This clonotype was observed a handful of times. V gene TRBV7-2 combines with J gene TRBJ2-3; TRBD2 is a possible D gene (6 bases). The CDR3 consists of 13 residues. V was cut by 1 base and J by 8 bases, with 10 bases left in between. Germline CDR1 is SGHTA and CDR2 is FQGNSA. This CDR3 is CASSLVAAPTQYF. The CDR3 coding sequence is TGTGCCAGCAGCTTAGTAGCGGCCCCTACGCAGTATTTT.

V gene TRBV7-2 combines with J gene TRBJ2-3, with D unclear. The CDR3 runs 15 residues. The germline CDR1 and CDR2 sequences are SGHTA and FQGNSA. The V and J ends lost 1 base and 1 base respectively, with 9 bases between them. CDR3 protein: CASSLDVLRTDTQYF. For the CDR3, the DNA is TGTGCCAGCAGCTTAGATGTATTGCGCACAGATACGCAGTATTTT. Full variable domain (remainder filled in from reference TRBV7-2 and TRBJ2-3): GAGVSQSPSNKVTEKGKDVELRCDPISGHTALYWYRQSLGQGLEFLIYFQGNSAPDKSGLPSDRFSAERTGGSVSTLTIQRTQQEDSAVYLCASSLDVLRTDTQYFGPGTRLTVL.

There are a few counts of this clonotype. The chain has TRBV6-5 and TRBJ2-3; D is perhaps TRBD1 (5 bases). The CDR3 sequence is 16 residues long. CDR1 is MNHEY, CDR2 SVGAGI, per germline. Deletions cut 8 bases from V and 0 bases from J, with 18 bases between. CDR3 DNA: TGTGCCAGCTCCTACAGGAGATTTTCAAGCACAGATACGCAGTATTTT. Its translation: CASSYRRFSSTDTQYF.

This clonotype was recorded many times. The chain combines TRBV7-8 with TRBJ2-7; D is unclear. CDR1 and CDR2 from the germline V gene are SGHVS and FQNEAQ. This CDR3 comprises 14 residues. Trimming cost V 0 bases and J 3 bases, with 9 bases left between them. CDR3 DNA: TGTGCCAGCAGCTTAGCGGGGATTAGCTACGAGCAGTACTTC. Translated, it gives CASSLAGISYEQYF.

This clonotype was detected a few times. The V and J genes are TRBV7-9 and TRBJ2-5, with 7 bases that match TRBD2. V shed 5 bases and J 5 bases; nucleotides not matched to a gene: 11. CDR3 length: 15 residues. Germline V gene sequence: CDR1 SEHNR, CDR2 FQNEAQ (reference sequence). Here the CDR3 reads CASSPGAGRVETQYF. The CDR3 DNA sequence: TGTGCCAGCAGCCCCGGCGCGGGGAGGGTGGAGACCCAGTACTTC.

The gene calls are TRBV2 and TRBJ2-3; 11 nucleotides match TRBD2. This CDR3 comprises 16 residues. Germline-derived CDR1 and CDR2 are SNHLY and FYNNEI. V lost 3 bases to trimming and J lost 4 bases; unmatched junction nucleotides: 6. In nucleotides, the CDR3 is TGTGCCAGCAGTGAGGGGCTAGCGGGGGGATCAGATACGCAGTATTTT. Amino acid sequence: CASSEGLAGGSDTQYF.

The chain has TRBV4-1 and TRBJ2-7, with 8 bases identical to TRBD1. CDR1 is MGHRA, CDR2 YSYEKL, per germline. V lost 4 bases, J lost 1 base, and 6 bases stayed unmatched. The CDR3 loop spans 15 amino acids. CDR3 sequence: CASSPGQGTSYEQYF. The CDR3 coding sequence is TGCGCCAGCAGCCCCGGACAGGGCACGTCCTACGAGCAGTACTTC.

This clonotype was seen a few times. J is TRBJ1-2 and V is TRBV7-9; D gene ambiguous. The CDR3 runs to 17 residues. Between the trimmed V and J ends, which lost 6 bases and 4 bases, there was a span of 24 bases. The germline V gene encodes CDR1 SEHNR and CDR2 FQNEAQ (reference sequence). The CDR3: CASSSNAEQRSFYGYTF. DNA for the CDR3: TGTGCCAGCAGTAGTAACGCGGAGCAGCGAAGCTTCTATGGCTACACCTTC.

This clonotype showed up many times. The J gene is TRBJ2-3, the V gene TRBV5-1, with unresolved D. The CDR3 covers 14 residues. Germline V gene sequence: CDR1 SGHRS, CDR2 YFSETQ. Trimming cost V 0 bases and J 0 bases, with 5 bases left between them. The chain's CDR3 is CASSLDPSTDTQYF. The CDR3 region has the DNA TGCGCCAGCAGCTTGGACCCTAGCACAGATACGCAGTATTTT.

This clonotype occurred a few times. The genes are TRBV6-2 or TRBV6-3 and TRBJ2-3; tentatively, D is TRBD1 or TRBD2 (5 bases each). In germline, CDR1 is MNHEY, CDR2 SVGEGT. CDR3 length equals 14 residues. V gave up 5 bases and J gave up 4 bases, with 13 bases separating them. CDR3: CASSKGSYPDTQYF. DNA of the CDR3: TGTGCCAGCAGTAAGGGGAGCTATCCAGATACGCAGTATTTT.

In its sample, this clonotype was seen many times. A junction boundary mismatches the germline segment, possibly from a read error. This chain joins TRBV5-1 and TRBJ2-2; TRBD1 or TRBD2 may be the D gene (6 bases each). The CDR3 length is 13 residues. Germline assignment: CDR1 SGHRS and CDR2 YFSETQ. Written as DNA, the CDR3 is TGTGCCAGCAGCTTAGGGGGGACCGGGGAGCTGTTTTTT. Its protein product is CASSLGGTGELFF.

This sequence joins TRBV2 and TRBJ2-3; 8 nucleotides align to TRBD1. CDR1 and CDR2 (germline): SNHLY, FYNNEI. The CDR3 spans 15 residues. V lost 1 base and J lost 5; bases outside the gene matches: 5. CDR3 in DNA: TGTGCCAGCAGTGAAGGAGGACAGGGACGAGATACGCAGTATTTT. As protein: CASSEGGQGRDTQYF. The full variable domain, in which reference TRBV2 and TRBJ2-3 provide the parts outside the CDR3, is EPEVTQTPSHQVTQMGQEVILRCVPISNHLYFYWYRQILGQKVEFLVSFYNNEISEKSEIFDDQFSVERPDGSNFTLKIRSTKLEDSAMYFCASSEGGQGRDTQYFGPGTRLTVL.

This clonotype was seen ten or more times. The rearrangement links TRBV28 to TRBJ2-1; unclear D gene. Germline values: CDR1 MDHEN, CDR2 SYDVKM. V was clipped by 3 bases and J by 7 bases, with 16 bases between them. This CDR3 is 15 amino acids long. This CDR3 is CASSFVGDMGNEQFF. The CDR3, as DNA: TGTGCCAGCAGTTTTGTAGGAGATATGGGGAATGAGCAGTTCTTC.

The genes are TRBV20-1 and TRBJ2-3; D could derive from TRBD1 or TRBD2 (6 bases each). The V end was cut by 0 bases, the J end by 2 bases, with 15 bases between. Germline values: CDR1 DFQATT, CDR2 SNEGSKA (reference sequence). The CDR3 is made up of 16 amino acids. CDR3 in amino acids: CSARDWRGTLTDTQYF. The CDR3 DNA reads TGCAGTGCTAGAGATTGGAGGGGGACCCTCACAGATACGCAGTATTTT.